Sequencing of this T cell receptor (beta chain) was carried out in a study of T cells in Graves' hyperthyroidism and ophthalmopathy. Study-wide findings and caveats: Among clonotypes expanded in thyroid above 0.001, most were also found in blood.

Germline assignment: CDR1 SNHLY and CDR2 FYNNEI. CDR3 length: 17 residues. The V segment lost 8 bases and the J segment 3 bases; nucleotides outside the gene matches: 16. RNA transcripts yielded amplified TCR beta CDR3 regions. The HTBI set primed first-round TCR CDR3 RT-PCR. MiXCR was run by TCRdb on the multiplex PCR reads, yielding one entry per CDR3 protein. The repertoire holds around 600,000 distinct CDR3 sequences, with 40% to 55% as singletons. Points on this clonotype: What it binds is unknown.

The sequence was obtained from an adult man with Graves' disease, either hyperthyroidism or ophthalmopathy (not recorded which). This chain connects TRBV2 to TRBJ1-5; TRBD1 aligns across 7 bases. Specimen: peripheral blood or thyroid tissue (not recorded which). CDR3 region: CASFDRATRGDNQPQHF. The CDR3 DNA sequence: TGTGCCAGCTTTGACAGGGCCACCCGGGGGGACAATCAGCCCCAGCATTTT.